The clone carrying this TCR beta chain was counted ten times or more. No antigen is known for it. This sample was taken from a study of CD8 T cells in ankylosing spondylitis. Study results and caveats: According to the report, clones linked to the disease were significantly enriched in matched synovial fluid samples taken from ankylosing spondylitis patients.

The CDR3 loop spans 16 amino acids. J was trimmed by 4 bases and V by 2 bases; bases with no gene match: 10. Per the germline V gene, CDR1 is SQVTM and CDR2 is ANQGSEA. MiXCR was run by TCRdb on the 5' RACE reads, yielding one entry per CDR3 protein. The sample holds hundreds of thousands of distinct CDR3 sequences, roughly 8.2% seen once. Source material: blood, either unsorted or a sorted T cell fraction (not recorded which). The rearrangement joins TRBV29-1 to TRBJ2-1; 8 bases agree with TRBD2. The clonotype originates from a female donor with ankylosing spondylitis or in good health (not recorded which). CDR3 bases: TGCAGCGTTGAATGGGTTTCGAGCGGGGGTTACAATGAGCAGTTCTTC. Amino acids: CSVEWVSSGGYNEQFF.